This T cell receptor (beta chain) was recorded in a study of response to subunit inactivated influenza vaccine. To note about this clonotype: Its matching antigen is unknown.

Study results and caveats: The authors proposed limited new T cell recruitment per seasonal influenza vaccination.

V was cut by 2 bases and J by 2 bases, with 11 bases left in between. Germline V CDR1 and CDR2: SGHTA, FQGNSA. This CDR3 is built from 15 residues. Each CDR3 protein gets one entry after TCRdb re-called the RT-PCR reads with MiXCR. The sample lists roughly 500,000 distinct CDR3 sequences; roughly 25% were seen once. This TCR came from a man aged 50-60 years who received an inactivated influenza vaccine. The sequencing used CD4+ T cells sorted from PBMCs, collected 5 days after vaccination. The rearrangement joins TRBV7-2 to TRBJ2-3; D remains unclear. Here the CDR3 reads CASSLRREPTDTQYF. The CDR3 DNA reads TGTGCCAGCAGCTTACGCCGTGAACCCACAGATACGCAGTATTTT.